A single sample is the source of the 23 T cell receptor beta chains below, sequenced in a study of shared clonotypes between healthy human individuals. The protocol was immunoSEQ multiplex PCR, while the TCRdb copy is restricted to in-frame clones and leaves out a portion. The sample lists about 1 million clones; about 77% were seen once. Sample: memory CD4+ T cells sorted from blood. Subset noted: CD45RA-negative fraction. These receptors were collected from a man aged 18 to 29 in good health.

The V and J genes are TRBV9 and TRBJ1-3; TRBD1 matches 8 bases. The J segment lost 2 bases and the V segment lost 0 bases, leaving 4 bases of the junction unmatched. Germline V gene sequence: CDR1 SGDLS, CDR2 YYNGEE. The length of the CDR3 is 16 residues. CDR3 in amino acids: CASSVAQGATGNTIYF. CDR3 bases: TGTGCCAGCAGCGTAGCCCAGGGGGCGACTGGAAACACCATATATTTT.

This clone was recorded a few times. The genes are TRBV5-1 and TRBJ2-1; tentative D call: TRBD2 (6 bases). The CDR3 covers 13 residues. Deletions cut 7 bases from V and 6 bases from J, with 14 bases between. CDR1 is SGHRS and CDR2 is YFSETQ in the germline V gene. The CDR3 nucleotides are TGCGCCAGCCGGGACTCTGCCCCCAATGAGCAGTTCTTC. Translating gives CASRDSAPNEQFF.

The V call is TRBV27, the J call TRBJ2-7; D might be TRBD1 (5 bases). This CDR3 comprises 12 residues. The V and J ends lost 5 bases and 3 bases respectively, with 8 bases between them. From germline, CDR1 is MNHEY and CDR2 SMNVEV (reference sequence). CDR3 loop: CASSLQGYEQYF. CDR3 coding DNA: TGTGCCAGCAGTCTGCAGGGCTACGAGCAGTACTTC.

The chain combines TRBV7-2 with TRBJ2-5; 8 positions match TRBD2. Trimming cost V 0 bases and J 5 bases; bases outside gene matches: 5. The CDR3 spans 15 residues. Per germline, CDR1 SGHTA and CDR2 FQGNSA. DNA for the CDR3: TGTGCCAGCAGCTTAGCTAGCGGGGTACTCGAGACCCAGTACTTC. It yields the protein CASSLASGVLETQYF.

The rearrangement links TRBV5-4 to TRBJ2-5; D is unclear. Germline values: CDR1 SGHNT, CDR2 YYREEE (reference sequence). V lost 0 bases to trimming and J lost 4 bases, with 7 bases between them. The CDR3 consists of 13 residues. CDR3 sequence (DNA): TGTGCCAGCAGCTTGGGGTTAACAGAGACCCAGTACTTC. Its protein product is CASSLGLTETQYF. The full variable domain, its missing parts supplied by reference TRBV5-4 and TRBJ2-5, is ETGVTQSPTHLIKTRGQQVTLRCSSQSGHNTVSWYQQALGQGPQFIFQYYREEENGRGNFPPRFSGLQFPNYSSELNVNALELDDSALYLCASSLGLTETQYFGPGTRLLVL.

This clone has only one observation. This chain connects TRBV25-1 to TRBJ2-2, with D possibly matching TRBD1 (6 bases). The V gene's germline CDR1 is MGHDK and CDR2 SYGVNS. V gave up 9 bases and J gave up 2 bases, with 13 bases separating them. The CDR3 consists of 14 residues. Here the CDR3 reads CASSPGHNTGELFF. CDR3 coding DNA: TGTGCCAGTAGTCCGGGACATAACACCGGGGAGCTGTTTTTT.

V is TRBV4-1 and J is TRBJ1-2; 12 nucleotides match TRBD1. The CDR3 has 17 amino acids. Trimming removed 2 bases from V and 4 bases from J; junction bases left unmatched: 8. The germline CDR1 and CDR2 sequences are MGHRA and YSYEKL. CDR3 region: CASSQNDRDRGPYGYTF. CDR3 DNA: TGCGCCAGCAGCCAAAACGACCGGGACAGGGGGCCCTATGGCTACACCTTC.

This clone was recorded once. V is TRBV19 and J is TRBJ2-6; the D gene could be TRBD1 or TRBD2 (5 bases each). Trimming left V 7 bases short and J 1 base short, with 14 bases between. From germline, CDR1 is LNHDA and CDR2 SQIVND (reference sequence). The CDR3 contains 16 residues. CDR3 in amino acids: CASTLLGGSGANVLTF. The CDR3 DNA follows: TGTGCCAGTACTCTTCTTGGGGGATCTGGGGCCAACGTCCTGACTTTC.

This sequence joins TRBV7-2 and TRBJ2-7; TRBD1 matches 8 bases. V lost 4 bases to trimming and J lost 4 bases; unmatched junction nucleotides: 12. The germline CDR1 and CDR2 sequences are SGHTA and FQGNSA. This CDR3 has 16 amino acids. CDR3 bases: TGTGCCAGCAGCTCAGCCGGGACAGGAGGAGGTTACGAGCAGTACTTC. Its protein product is CASSSAGTGGGYEQYF.

CDR3 region: CASSPGGYGNTEAFF. CDR3 DNA: TGCGCCAGCAGCCCCGGGGGGTATGGCAACACTGAAGCTTTCTTT. The chain combines TRBV5-1 with TRBJ1-1; TRBD1 is a possible D gene (5 bases). V was trimmed by 4 bases and J by 2 bases, leaving 15 bases between them. Germline loops: CDR1 SGHRS, CDR2 YFSETQ. CDR3 size: 15 residues.

This sequence joins TRBV6-1 and TRBJ1-4; D ambiguous. V was shortened by 6 bases and J by 7 bases, with 9 bases between the two germline ends. CDR1 is MNHNS and CDR2 is SASEGT in the germline V gene. The CDR3 extends over 12 amino acids. In DNA form, the CDR3 reads TGTGCCAGCAGCCTGAGACTTGAAAAACTGTTTTTT. This encodes CASSLRLEKLFF.

This chain uses TRBV9 with TRBJ2-3; D is unresolved. Germline V gives CDR1 SGDLS, CDR2 YYNGEE. This CDR3 contains 15 residues. V was pared by 0 bases and J by 8 bases, with 16 bases between. CDR3 sequence: CASSVDRNLGFTQYF. CDR3 DNA: TGTGCCAGCAGCGTAGATCGGAACCTAGGTTTTACGCAGTATTTT. The whole variable domain, filled in from reference TRBV9 and TRBJ2-3, reads DSGVTQTPKHLITATGQRVTLRCSPRSGDLSVYWYQQSLDQGLQFLIQYYNGEERAKGNILERFSAQQFPDLHSELNLSSLELGDSALYFCASSVDRNLGFTQYFGPGTRLTVL.

The table lists this clone with many counts. The chain has TRBV5-4 and TRBJ1-3; D is unclear. V was trimmed by 7 bases and J by 0 bases, leaving 8 bases between them. The CDR3 totals 13 residues. Germline V gene lookup returns CDR1 SGHNT and CDR2 YYREEE (reference sequence). The CDR3 loop reads CASGHVSGNTIYF. The CDR3 DNA reads as TGTGCCAGCGGGCACGTCTCTGGAAACACCATATATTTT. Full variable domain (outside the CDR3, taken from reference TRBV5-4 and TRBJ1-3): ETGVTQSPTHLIKTRGQQVTLRCSSQSGHNTVSWYQQALGQGPQFIFQYYREEENGRGNFPPRFSGLQFPNYSSELNVNALELDDSALYLCASGHVSGNTIYFGEGSWLTVV.

J is TRBJ2-1 and V is TRBV7-9; 7 nucleotides align to TRBD1. This CDR3 spans 14 amino acids. V dropped 5 bases and J dropped 9; count of bases not matched to a gene: 10. CDR1 SEHNR and CDR2 FQNEAQ come from the germline V gene (reference sequence). CDR3 region: CASSPMTGSTEQFF. The CDR3 region has the DNA TGTGCCAGCAGCCCGATGACAGGGAGTACTGAGCAGTTCTTC.

This rearrangement joins TRBV28 to TRBJ1-1; D is uncertain. The germline V gene has CDR1 MDHEN and CDR2 SYDVKM. Trimming cost V 2 bases and J 0 bases, with 7 bases left between them. The CDR3 runs to 14 residues. CDR3 DNA sequence: TGTGCCAGCAGTTTAAGGGCATTGAACACTGAAGCTTTCTTT. Translated, it gives CASSLRALNTEAFF.

The chain combines TRBV4-2 with TRBJ1-1; no firm D call. Deletions cut 5 bases from V and 0 bases from J, with 7 bases between. This CDR3 is built from 13 residues. Germline V gene sequence: CDR1 LGHNA, CDR2 YNFKEQ. The CDR3: CASSYRLNTEAFF. The CDR3 region has the DNA TGTGCCAGCAGCTATAGACTGAACACTGAAGCTTTCTTT.

Only one count was recorded for this clone. Other DNA variants within this sample encode the same CDR3. The V call is TRBV5-4, the J call TRBJ1-2; 7 positions agree with TRBD1. CDR1 and CDR2 (germline): SGHNT, YYREEE (reference sequence). The CDR3 has 13 residues. J was trimmed by 5 bases and V by 4 bases; bases with no gene match: 5. The CDR3: CASSTGQIYGYTF. The CDR3 bases are TGTGCCAGCAGCACGGGACAGATTTATGGCTACACCTTC.

A remark on this clone: The CDR3 end shows no conserved phenylalanine or tryptophan, and so a read error is likely. It is unclear where the CDR3 begins or ends on the DNA, so no DNA is shown, and the CDR3 is as TCRdb lists it. The chain links TRBV2 to TRBJ2-7; the table's D call TRBD1 went unverified against the DNA. Including both end residues, the CDR3 is 11 amino acids long. Germline assignment: CDR1 SNHLY and CDR2 FYNNEI. The CDR3: CASSERDRVTA.

V usage is TRBV5-1 and J usage is TRBJ2-5; possible D gene TRBD2, 7 bases. The CDR3 runs 16 residues. Per the germline V gene, CDR1 is SGHRS and CDR2 is YFSETQ. V was clipped by 5 bases and J by 5 bases, with 22 bases between them. Here the CDR3 DNA reads TGCGCCAGCAGTAACCCAGGAGGGGGGGTTGGTGAGACCCAGTACTTC. Protein: CASSNPGGGVGETQYF. The variable domain in full, completed from reference TRBV5-1 and TRBJ2-5, reads KAGVTQTPRYLIKTRGQQVTLSCSPISGHRSVSWYQQTPGQGLQFLFEYFSETQRNKGNFPGRFSGRQFSNSRSEMNVSTLELGDSALYLCASSNPGGGVGETQYFGPGTRLLVL.

The gene calls are TRBV6-1 and TRBJ2-2; possible D gene TRBD1, 5 bases. Germline assignment: CDR1 MNHNS and CDR2 SASEGT. Trimming shortened V by 6 bases and J by 2 bases, and 13 bases separated the two germline ends. This CDR3 has 15 amino acids. For the CDR3, the DNA is TGTGCCAGCAGGCATTACAGGAGTAACACCGGGGAGCTGTTTTTT. It codes for CASRHYRSNTGELFF.

About this clone itself: Additional DNA sequences in this sample encode the identical CDR3. The chain links TRBV5-1 to TRBJ1-1; D uncertain. The V and J ends lost 0 bases and 0 bases respectively, with 9 bases between them. The germline gives CDR1 SGHRS, CDR2 YFSETQ. The CDR3 runs to 15 residues. The CDR3 is CASSLVGSMNTEAFF. In nucleotides, the CDR3 is TGCGCCAGCAGCTTGGTAGGCAGCATGAACACTGAAGCTTTCTTT.

J is TRBJ1-4 and V is TRBV4-1, with 10 bases fitting TRBD1. The CDR3 extends over 16 amino acids. Losses at the gene ends were 6 bases for V and 7 bases for J; bases not matched to a gene: 11. The germline gives CDR1 MGHRA, CDR2 YSYEKL. CDR3 coding DNA: TGCGCCAGCAGACGGGACAGGGGCTTTGAGGGTGAAAAACTGTTTTTT. As protein: CASRRDRGFEGEKLFF.

As regards this clone: Its ends do not fully match the called genes, so a read error is possible. V is TRBV5-1 and J is TRBJ2-2; D may match TRBD1 or TRBD2 (5 bases each). This CDR3 region has 14 residues. The germline V gene encodes CDR1 SGHRS and CDR2 YFSETQ. The CDR3 nucleotides are TGCGCCAGCAGTTCGAACAGGAACACCGGGGAGCTGCTTTTT. It encodes CASSSNRNTGELLF.